The clone carrying this T cell receptor beta chain was recorded at least ten times. Its antigen is still unknown. The V and J ends lost 0 bases and 0 bases respectively, with 18 bases between them. The germline gives CDR1 MNHEY, CDR2 SMNVEV (reference sequence). The CDR3 has 19 amino acids. Amplified TCR beta CDR3 regions came from RNA transcripts. The HTBI primer set served for first-round RT-PCR of the TCR CDR3. TCRdb reanalysed the multiplex PCR reads using MiXCR and keeps one entry per CDR3 protein. The sample lists some 210,000 distinct CDR3 sequences; more than 15% were seen once. The data derive from a study of T cells in Graves' hyperthyroidism and ophthalmopathy. Study-wide results and limits: A model of 13 V-J features distinguished ophthalmopathy from stable hyperthyroidism.

Sequenced: blood. This receptor was identified in a man aged 45-60 years with Graves' hyperthyroidism. The chain recombines TRBV27 with TRBJ1-5; TRBD1 is a possible D gene (5 bases). CDR3 loop: CASSLSGGKAYYSNQPQHF. In DNA, the CDR3 is TGTGCCAGCAGTTTATCGGGGGGGAAAGCCTATTATAGCAATCAGCCCCAGCATTTT.